One sample yielded the 10 T cell receptor beta chains listed below, sequenced in a study of T cell repertoires in cytomegalovirus infection. TCRdb redid the calling of the reads with MiXCR, one entry per CDR3 protein. The table lists about 700,000 distinct CDR3 sequences, roughly 36% of them singletons. Antigens for these TCRs are unknown. The sequences come from cultured PBMCs, collected from culture after CMV antigen stimulation. Every receptor here comes from a human donor in good health (CMV status not recorded). Some clones in this sample may be carry-over from other donors' samples.

This clonotype occurred a few times. The chain links TRBV7-9 to TRBJ2-3; TRBD1 might be the D (5 bases). The V gene's germline CDR1 is SEHNR and CDR2 FQNEAQ (reference sequence). V dropped 1 base and J dropped 5 bases, with 10 bases sitting between them. The length of the CDR3 is 14 residues. CDR3 sequence: CASSLGQLGDTQYF. In DNA form, the CDR3 reads TGTGCCAGCAGCTTAGGACAGTTGGGAGATACGCAGTATTTT. Complete variable domain (other parts from reference TRBV7-9 and TRBJ2-3): DTGVSQNPRHKITKRGQNVTFRCDPISEHNRLYWYRQTLGQGPEFLTYFQNEAQLEKSRLLSDRFSAERPKGSFSTLEIQRTEQGDSAMYLCASSLGQLGDTQYFGPGTRLTVL.

The CDR3 sequence: CASSRPPERETQYF. The CDR3 DNA is TGTGCCAGCAGTCGCCCCCCAGAGAGAGAGACCCAGTACTTC. The genes are TRBV12-3 or TRBV12-4 and TRBJ2-5, with D unclear. This CDR3 is 14 amino acids long. The ends were cut back, 5 bases at V and 4 bases at J, with 14 bases in the middle.

A single count supports this clonotype. V gene TRBV25-1 combines with J gene TRBJ2-5; 12 bases line up with TRBD2. V lost 0 bases and J lost 4; bases outside the gene matches: 3. CDR3 length: 16 amino acids. Germline V gene sequence: CDR1 MGHDK, CDR2 SYGVNS. The CDR3 here is CASSEYLLAGGETQYF. The CDR3 nucleotides are TGTGCCAGCAGTGAATATTTACTAGCGGGAGGAGAGACCCAGTACTTC.

This clonotype was seen just once. This chain uses TRBV2 with TRBJ1-2; possibly TRBD1 for D (6 bases). CDR3 length equals 16 residues. V gave up 3 bases and J gave up 8 bases, with 22 bases separating them. Per germline, CDR1 SNHLY and CDR2 FYNNEI. The CDR3 sequence: CASSDPGEEGVWGYTF. The CDR3 DNA follows: TGTGCCAGCAGTGACCCCGGGGAGGAGGGGGTATGGGGCTACACCTTC.

This chain links TRBV7-6 with TRBJ2-3, with 10 positions matching TRBD1. V shed 6 bases, J shed 5 bases, and the junction held 8 bases outside the gene matches. Germline V gene lookup returns CDR1 SGHVS and CDR2 FNYEAQ. The CDR3 is made up of 15 amino acids. The CDR3 loop is CASSTGTGVLDTQYF. CDR3 sequence (DNA): TGTGCCAGCAGTACCGGGACAGGGGTTCTAGATACGCAGTATTTT.

In this sample, this clonotype turned up a few times. An end of the junction differs from the germline gene, which may be a read error. V and J are TRBV27 and TRBJ1-1; D remains unclear. The germline V gene has CDR1 MNHEY and CDR2 SMNVEV (reference sequence). CDR3 length equals 14 residues. The CDR3 loop reads CASSLSLGITEAFF. CDR3 in DNA: TGTGCCAGCAGTTTATCGTTGGGAATCACTGAGGCTTTCTTT.

This clonotype was recorded a few times. The rearrangement joins TRBV6-5 to TRBJ2-7, with TRBD2 identical over 12 bases. Germline V CDR1 and CDR2: MNHEY, SVGAGI. J gave up 2 bases and V 0 bases, and 2 bases lay outside the gene matches. This CDR3 is 16 amino acids long. CDR3 coding DNA: TGTGCCAGCAGTTACTCTAGACTAGCGGGAGCCTACGAGCAGTACTTC. It is translated as CASSYSRLAGAYEQYF.

The chain recombines TRBV24-1 with TRBJ2-4, with 9 bases that match TRBD2. After removal of 4 bases from V and 2 bases from J, the junction contained 5 bases not matched to a gene. The CDR3 has 16 residues. CDR1 is KGHDR, CDR2 SFDVKD, per germline. The CDR3 is CATSDNTSGPKNIQYF. Written as DNA, the CDR3 is TGTGCCACCAGTGACAACACTAGCGGGCCCAAAAACATTCAGTACTTC.

V and J are TRBV20-1 and TRBJ1-3; a possible D gene is TRBD1 (5 bases). The CDR3 is 13 residues long. The V end lost 2 bases, the J end lost 4 bases, and 9 bases lay between the germline ends. Germline V gene sequence: CDR1 DFQATT, CDR2 SNEGSKA (reference sequence). The CDR3: CSARRGDGNTIYF. The CDR3 DNA reads TGCAGTGCTAGAAGGGGTGACGGAAACACCATATATTTT.

The chain employs TRBV7-6 and TRBJ2-3, with no clear D. The CDR3 spans 15 residues. Between the trimmed V and J ends, which lost 4 bases and 10 bases, there was a span of 21 bases. Germline V lookup: CDR1 SGHVS, CDR2 FNYEAQ. The CDR3 protein is CASSYSPLDPLPQYF. The CDR3 nucleotides read TGTGCCAGCAGCTACTCACCCTTAGACCCGTTGCCGCAGTATTTT.